These 25 T cell receptor beta chains were sequenced from one sample in a study of T-cell reconstitution after alpha-beta-depleted transplantation in children. Unique molecular identifiers were incorporated during preparation of the TCRbeta library. TCRdb independently ran MiXCR on the PCR reads; one entry per CDR3 protein. The data hold 500,000 to 650,000 distinct CDR3 sequences, with 10% to 15% observed a single time. Here the sequenced sample was PBMCs, mostly from graft donor cells, taken 360 days after TCRalphabeta/CD19-depleted stem cell transplant. The receptors originated from a male patient between 5 and 17 years old who had a stem cell transplant for acute myeloid leukemia, so the T cells may come from the graft donor.

This clonotype was counted many times. The V and J genes are TRBV25-1 and TRBJ2-1; 8 positions agree with TRBD2. The CDR3 runs 17 residues. CDR1 is MGHDK, CDR2 SYGVNS, per germline. V lost 1 base, J lost 4 bases, and 9 bases stayed unmatched. CDR3 residues: CASSESAGLAGYNEQFF. The CDR3 nucleotides read TGTGCCAGCAGTGAATCGGCTGGCCTAGCGGGTTACAATGAGCAGTTCTTC.

This rearrangement joins TRBV20-1 to TRBJ1-5; TRBD1 aligns across 9 bases. V was clipped by 2 bases and J by 1 base; unmatched bases: 6. Germline V gene lookup returns CDR1 DFQATT and CDR2 SNEGSKA (reference sequence). CDR3 length: 16 amino acids. CDR3 residues: CSARLQGAYSNQPQHF. In DNA form, the CDR3 reads TGCAGTGCTAGACTACAGGGGGCGTACAGCAATCAGCCCCAGCATTTT.

This sequence joins TRBV7-9 and TRBJ2-7; D may be TRBD2 (5 bases). The CDR3 spans 14 residues. CDR1 and CDR2 (germline): SEHNR, FQNEAQ (reference sequence). V dropped 2 bases and J dropped 3 bases, with 11 bases sitting between them. Here the CDR3 DNA reads TGTGCCAGCAGCTTAACGCCTCGGGACTACGAGCAGTACTTC. Protein: CASSLTPRDYEQYF.

The count of this clonotype is one. The chain recombines TRBV6-1 with TRBJ2-2, with 7 bases fitting TRBD1. Germline V gene lookup returns CDR1 MNHNS and CDR2 SASEGT. The CDR3 contains 16 residues. The V and J ends lost 5 bases and 4 bases, in that order; junction bases with no gene match: 10. The CDR3: CASSRTGVWGTGELFF. The CDR3 DNA is TGTGCCAGCAGTCGTACAGGGGTATGGGGCACCGGGGAGCTGTTTTTT.

There are a few counts of this clonotype. V gene TRBV20-1 combines with J gene TRBJ1-3; a weak D match, TRBD1 (6 bases). CDR1 and CDR2 (germline): DFQATT, SNEGSKA (reference sequence). V lost 5 bases to trimming and J lost 2 bases, with 13 bases between them. CDR3 length: 14 amino acids. Written as DNA, the CDR3 is TGCAGTGCTCACGGGGGGGCAGCTGGAAACACCATATATTTT. This codes for CSAHGGAAGNTIYF.

V and J are TRBV29-1 and TRBJ2-7; 7 nucleotides match TRBD2. CDR3 length: 12 residues. J gave up 5 bases and V 3 bases, and 4 bases lay outside the gene matches. Germline V gives CDR1 SQVTM, CDR2 ANQGSEA. CDR3 sequence reads: CSVDGTSDEQYF. In nucleotides, the CDR3 is TGCAGCGTTGATGGCACTAGCGACGAGCAGTACTTC.

The table lists this clonotype with a few counts. The chain has TRBV4-3 and TRBJ2-3; 11 positions agree with TRBD2. Germline lookup yields CDR1 LGHNA and CDR2 YSLEER. Unmatched junction bases numbered 5, after V lost 1 base and J lost 2 bases. This CDR3 has 17 amino acids. CDR3 protein: CASSQGGLAVPTDTQYF. The CDR3 DNA reads TGCGCCAGCAGCCAAGGGGGACTAGCGGTACCCACAGATACGCAGTATTTT.

The table lists this clonotype with a few counts. The chain couples TRBV5-1 to TRBJ2-7; 8 bases map to TRBD2. V shed 2 bases and J 6 bases; nucleotides not matched to a gene: 4. Germline assignment: CDR1 SGHRS and CDR2 YFSETQ. There are 13 residues in the CDR3. DNA of the CDR3: TGCGCCAGCAGCTTTCCCAGCGGGGGCGAGCAGTACTTC. Amino acid sequence: CASSFPSGGEQYF.

This clonotype has a handful of counts. The chain is built from TRBV4-1 and TRBJ1-2; D gene ambiguous. Germline V gene lookup returns CDR1 MGHRA and CDR2 YSYEKL. V dropped 1 base and J dropped 4 bases, with 13 bases sitting between them. This CDR3 contains 15 residues. CDR3 DNA sequence: TGCGCCAGCAGCCAAGGACCCGTGGCGGGCTATGGCTACACCTTC. This translates into CASSQGPVAGYGYTF.

This chain connects TRBV29-1 to TRBJ2-7, with 8 bases identical to TRBD1. The junction had 9 bases not matched to a gene; V was cut back by 5 bases and J by 3 bases. This CDR3 has 14 residues. Germline loops: CDR1 SQVTM, CDR2 ANQGSEA. In nucleotides, the CDR3 is TGCAGCGTTTTTACCCCAGGGGGCAGCTACGAGCAGTACTTC. Translating gives CSVFTPGGSYEQYF.

The J gene is TRBJ2-7, the V gene TRBV29-1; TRBD1 aligns across 9 bases. The junction had 10 bases not matched to a gene; V was cut back by 3 bases and J by 13 bases. The CDR3 has 12 amino acids. Germline lookup yields CDR1 SQVTM and CDR2 ANQGSEA. As DNA, the CDR3 is TGCAGCGTTGAGGCCCCGGGACAGGGTTTTTACTTC. Protein product: CSVEAPGQGFYF.

The chain carries TRBV20-1 and TRBJ1-6, with D unresolved. Germline CDR1 DFQATT, CDR2 SNEGSKA (reference sequence). The CDR3 consists of 13 residues. With 6 bases removed from V and 9 bases from J, the gap between germline ends came to 15 bases. In nucleotides, the CDR3 is TGCAGTGCCCCAAGAGGGTATGGTTCACCCCTCCACTTT. It encodes CSAPRGYGSPLHF.

This chain joins TRBV7-9 and TRBJ2-1; 8 nucleotides line up with TRBD2. V was pared by 6 bases and J by 0 bases, with 7 bases of the junction left unmatched. Germline V gives CDR1 SEHNR, CDR2 FQNEAQ (reference sequence). The CDR3 spans 16 residues. The CDR3 reads CASSTTSASSYNEQFF. CDR3 nucleotides: TGTGCCAGCAGTACGACTAGCGCGAGCTCCTACAATGAGCAGTTCTTC.

This clonotype was seen ten or more times. V usage is TRBV25-1 and J usage is TRBJ2-7; D may be TRBD1 (6 bases). V was pared by 4 bases and J by 8 bases, with 12 bases between. The germline V gene has CDR1 MGHDK and CDR2 SYGVNS. The CDR3 consists of 12 residues. DNA of the CDR3: TGTGCCAGCAGTGTTGGGCAGGGGAAGCAGTACTTC. It codes for CASSVGQGKQYF.

There are many counts of this clonotype. This chain connects TRBV24-1 to TRBJ2-7, with 10 bases matching TRBD1. V trimming: 2 bases; J trimming: 7 bases; junction bases outside the gene matches: 7. The CDR3 contains 15 residues. The germline V gene has CDR1 KGHDR and CDR2 SFDVKD. The CDR3 DNA reads as TGTGCCACCAGTGATTCGGGACAGGGGAGGGAAGAGCAGTACTTC. Translated: CATSDSGQGREEQYF.

The chain is built from TRBV20-1 and TRBJ2-5; a possible D gene is TRBD2 (5 bases). CDR1 is DFQATT, CDR2 SNEGSKA, per germline (reference sequence). The CDR3 is made up of 14 amino acids. V was pared by 0 bases and J by 4 bases, with 12 bases between. The CDR3: CSARDHLAGETQYF. CDR3 DNA: TGCAGTGCTAGAGATCATCTAGCTGGAGAGACCCAGTACTTC.

This clonotype was seen only a few times. The chain is built from TRBV28 and TRBJ2-7; 13 nucleotides align to TRBD2. The germline V gene has CDR1 MDHEN and CDR2 SYDVKM. The V gene end was trimmed by 4 bases and the J gene end by 7 bases; junction bases not matched to a gene: 19. The CDR3 length is 19 residues. This chain's CDR3 is CASSYRDRRRGLAGYEQYF. CDR3 in DNA: TGTGCCAGCAGTTACCGGGACAGGAGAAGGGGACTAGCGGGATATGAGCAGTACTTC.

This clonotype has more than one count but fewer than ten. V is TRBV12-3 or TRBV12-4 and J is TRBJ2-7; 11 positions agree with TRBD2. This CDR3 region has 18 residues. V was clipped by 1 base and J by 6 bases; unmatched bases: 14. The CDR3 bases are TGTGCCAGCAGTTTAGGAATTTGGATTAGCGGGAGGGAAGGCGAGCAGTACTTC. Encoded protein: CASSLGIWISGREGEQYF.

Only a few counts were recorded for this clonotype. The rearrangement links TRBV3-1 to TRBJ2-4; 9 positions match TRBD1. The germline gives CDR1 LGHDT, CDR2 YNNKEL (reference sequence). V lost 4 bases to trimming and J lost 2 bases; unmatched junction nucleotides: 9. This CDR3 has 17 amino acids. CDR3 DNA: TGTGCCAGCAGCCCTCAGGGGACAGGGATAACCAAAAACATTCAGTACTTC. Protein sequence: CASSPQGTGITKNIQYF.

This clonotype was seen more than once but under ten times. This chain uses TRBV14 with TRBJ2-7, with TRBD2 matching over 7 bases. V lost 7 bases and J lost 2; bases outside the gene matches: 8. Germline CDR1 SGHDN, CDR2 FVKESK. The CDR3 consists of 14 residues. The CDR3 reads CASTFGRGAYEQYF. In DNA, the CDR3 is TGTGCCAGCACCTTCGGACGGGGGGCCTACGAGCAGTACTTC.

The rearrangement links TRBV6-2 or TRBV6-3 to TRBJ2-1; TRBD2 agrees at 10 bases. V trimming: 6 bases; J trimming: 6 bases; junction bases outside the gene matches: 8. This CDR3 region has 15 residues. Germline CDR1 is MNHEY and CDR2 is SVGEGT. The CDR3 here is CASSLLAGFFNEQFF. The CDR3 DNA reads TGTGCCAGCAGCCTACTAGCGGGATTTTTCAATGAGCAGTTCTTC.

This clonotype was observed many times. CDR3 amino acids: CASSGSTDTQYF. CDR3 bases: TGTGCCAGCAGTGGGAGCACAGATACGCAGTATTTT. The J gene is TRBJ2-3, the V gene TRBV5-4; D uncertain. Germline CDR1 reads SGHNT; CDR2 reads YYREEE (reference sequence). The length of the CDR3 is 12 residues. The V end lost 5 bases, the J end lost 0 bases, and 4 bases lay between the germline ends.

Many counts were recorded for this clonotype. J is TRBJ2-7 and V is TRBV20-1; 10 bases are a match to TRBD2. The CDR3 has 14 amino acids. J was trimmed by 3 bases and V by 4 bases; bases with no gene match: 6. Germline V lookup: CDR1 DFQATT, CDR2 SNEGSKA (reference sequence). CDR3 loop: CSATSLAGGYEQYF. In nucleotides, the CDR3 is TGCAGTGCTACTTCGTTAGCGGGAGGCTACGAGCAGTACTTC.

This clonotype has more than one count but fewer than ten. The chain has TRBV7-2 and TRBJ2-1; D remains unclear. V was pared by 5 bases and J by 9 bases, with 14 bases between. Germline CDR1 and CDR2: SGHTA and FQGNSA. This CDR3 has 13 amino acids. The CDR3 sequence: CASSPRLDFEQFF. The CDR3 DNA reads TGTGCCAGCAGCCCCCGGCTAGATTTTGAGCAGTTCTTC.

The V and J genes are TRBV5-1 and TRBJ2-7; maybe TRBD1 (6 bases). The V end was cut by 0 bases, the J end by 2 bases, with 15 bases between. Germline V gives CDR1 SGHRS, CDR2 YFSETQ. This CDR3 spans 16 amino acids. The CDR3 DNA reads TGCGCCAGCAGCTTGGAGCCCCCTGGGGGCACCTACGAGCAGTACTTC. Its translation is CASSLEPPGGTYEQYF.